The next 5 T cell receptor beta chains were all read from a single sample in a study of regulatory T cells in long-lasting Graves disease. The sample's time point: newly diagnosed GD, antithyroid drugs for less than 3 months. Following extraction of RNA from PBMCs, that RNA was used to make the TCR library. Building the TCR beta libraries relied on iRepertoire HTBI primers, and CDR3 regions underwent Arm-PCR. TCRdb re-called the multiplex PCR reads with MiXCR, one entry per CDR3 protein. This table has roughly 440,000 distinct CDR3 sequences, roughly 17% appearing once. The same sample was also studied in work on T cells in Graves' hyperthyroidism and ophthalmopathy.

The starting material was peripheral blood mononuclear cells (PBMCs), obtained at new diagnosis, from a patient treated with antithyroid drugs. The receptors shown here come from a woman aged 18-29 years with Graves disease.

This clonotype was seen repeatedly, ten times or more. V gene TRBV20-1 combines with J gene TRBJ2-7; 7 bases fit TRBD1. The V gene end was trimmed by 5 bases and the J gene end by 0 bases; junction bases not matched to a gene: 7. CDR3 size: 14 residues. Germline assignment: CDR1 DFQATT and CDR2 SNEGSKA (reference sequence). The CDR3 loop is CSAEGQWSSYEQYF. The CDR3 DNA reads TGCAGTGCTGAGGGACAGTGGAGCTCCTACGAGCAGTACTTC.

The sample holds many counts of this clonotype. The genes are TRBV7-3 and TRBJ2-1; TRBD1 matches at 8 bases. CDR3 size: 17 residues. The J segment lost 3 bases and the V segment lost 4 bases, leaving 11 bases of the junction unmatched. Germline CDR1 and CDR2: SGHTA and FQGTGA. CDR3 amino acids: CASSSTKGTGLYNEQFF. The CDR3 DNA reads as TGTGCCAGCAGCTCCACCAAAGGGACAGGACTCTACAATGAGCAGTTCTTC.

This rearrangement joins TRBV10-3 to TRBJ2-5, with 10 bases identical to TRBD2. Trimming at V came to 6 bases and at J to 5 bases, leaving 9 bases not matched to a gene. Germline V gene lookup returns CDR1 ENHRY and CDR2 SYGVKD. The CDR3 sequence is 15 residues long. CDR3 DNA: TGTGCCATCAGGGATAAGCTAGCGGGAGTGGAGACCCAGTACTTC. This gives the protein CAIRDKLAGVETQYF.

This clonotype appeared many times. The chain combines TRBV5-4 with TRBJ2-1; no clear D gene. Trimming removed 3 bases from V and 1 base from J, with 8 bases in between. Germline loops: CDR1 SGHNT, CDR2 YYREEE (reference sequence). CDR3 size: 14 residues. For the CDR3, the DNA is TGTGCCAGCAGCTCGACCGTGTCCTACAATGAGCAGTTCTTC. Its protein is CASSSTVSYNEQFF.

This clonotype occurred many times. This chain joins TRBV7-2 and TRBJ2-7; the D gene could be TRBD1 or TRBD2 (5 bases each). Trimming removed 7 bases from V and 1 base from J, with 14 bases in between. Germline assignment: CDR1 SGHTA and CDR2 FQGNSA. CDR3 length equals 14 residues. The CDR3 is CASTRSGPSYEQYF. Here the CDR3 DNA reads TGTGCCAGCACAAGGTCGGGACCATCCTACGAGCAGTACTTC.